Included here is one T cell receptor beta chain sequence, with context. Its target is not known. The sample is drawn from a study of shared clonotypes between healthy human individuals. Study observations and caveats: Rarefaction gave evidence that sorted-subset sequencing remained incomplete despite large depth. Naive CD4 clonotype sharing across a few donors was 4.5% to 6%. Naive subsets usually exceeded memory subsets in estimated richness.

TCRdb keeps only in-frame clones here, not all; method: immunoSEQ multiplex PCR. The sample contains about 1,500,000 clones, 95% to 97% of which appear only once. There were no recent acute infections or vaccinations among the donors, who were healthy HIV-negative adults. The sequencing sample was made of naive CD4+ T cells sorted from blood. The subset here: CD45RA+ positively selected. This TCR came from a man aged 25-45 years in good health.

CDR3 nucleotide sequence: TGCGCCAGCAGCGCCGGACAGGGCTCTGGAAACACCATATATTTT. It codes for CASSAGQGSGNTIYF. The V call is TRBV5-1, the J call TRBJ1-3; 8 nucleotides match TRBD1. The junction had 3 bases not matched to a gene; V was cut back by 4 bases and J by 0 bases. The CDR3 extends over 15 amino acids. Germline V gene lookup returns CDR1 SGHRS and CDR2 YFSETQ. Full variable domain (rest looked up from reference TRBV5-1 and TRBJ1-3): KAGVTQTPRYLIKTRGQQVTLSCSPISGHRSVSWYQQTPGQGLQFLFEYFSETQRNKGNFPGRFSGRQFSNSRSEMNVSTLELGDSALYLCASSAGQGSGNTIYFGEGSWLTVV.